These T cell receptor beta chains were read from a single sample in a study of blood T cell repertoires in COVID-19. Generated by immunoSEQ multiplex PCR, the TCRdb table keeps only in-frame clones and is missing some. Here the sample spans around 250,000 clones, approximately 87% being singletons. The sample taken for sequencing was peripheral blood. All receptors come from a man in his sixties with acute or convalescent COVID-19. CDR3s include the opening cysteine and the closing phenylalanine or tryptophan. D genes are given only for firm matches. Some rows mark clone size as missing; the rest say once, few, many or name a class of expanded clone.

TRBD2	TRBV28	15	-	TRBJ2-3	TGTGCCAGCAGTAACCTAGCGGGAGAAGGAGATACGCAGTATTTT	CASSNLAGEGDTQYF
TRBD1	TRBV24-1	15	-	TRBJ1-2	TGTGCCACCAGTGACCCCAGGGGGCCCGGGCTTGGCTACACCTTC	CATSDPRGPGLGYTF
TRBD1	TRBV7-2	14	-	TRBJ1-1	TGTGCCAGCAGCTCCTACAGGGGGCGAACTGAAGCTTTCTTT	CASSSYRGRTEAFF
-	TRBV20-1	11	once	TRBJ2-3	TGCAGTGCGTCTGACAGGTATACGCAGTATTTT	CSASDRYTQYF
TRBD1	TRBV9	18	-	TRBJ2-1	TGTGCCAGCAGCGCCGGGACAGGGGGGATACTTTCCTACAATGAGCAGTTCTTC	CASSAGTGGILSYNEQFF
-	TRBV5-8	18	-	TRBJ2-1	TGTGCCAGCAGCTTGATTGGTAGCGGAGCCAGAGATAACAATGAGCAGTTCTTC	CASSLIGSGARDNNEQFF
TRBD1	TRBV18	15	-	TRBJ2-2	TGTGCCAGCTCACCAGACAGGGGGGTCGCCGGGGAGCTGTTTTTT	CASSPDRGVAGELFF
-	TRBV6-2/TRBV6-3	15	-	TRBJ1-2	TGTGCCAGCAGCCAACTCCGGGAAGGAAAGGATGGCTACACCTTC	CASSQLREGKDGYTF
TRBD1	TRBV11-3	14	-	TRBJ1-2	TGTGCCAGCAGCCGCGGGCAGGGGGCGAAAGGCTACACCTTC	CASSRGQGAKGYTF
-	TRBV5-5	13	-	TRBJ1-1	TGTGCCACCCAGACGACAGGGAACACTGAAGCTTTCTTT	CATQTTGNTEAFF
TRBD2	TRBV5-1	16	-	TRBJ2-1	TGCGCCAGCAGCTTGATAGCGGGAGAAACATACAATGAGCAGTTCTTC	CASSLIAGETYNEQFF
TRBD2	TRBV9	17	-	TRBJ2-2	TGTGCCAGCAGCTCCACGGGACTAGCGGCGAACACCGGGGAGCTGTTTTTT	CASSSTGLAANTGELFF
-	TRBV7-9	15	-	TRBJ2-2	TGTGCCAGCAGCTTAGACGGGAGAGATTCCGGGGAGCTGTTTTTT	CASSLDGRDSGELFF
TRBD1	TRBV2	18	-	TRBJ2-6	TGTGCCAGCAGTGAAGCCGGGACAGGGGGCGCTGGGGCCAACGTCCTGACTTTC	CASSEAGTGGAGANVLTF
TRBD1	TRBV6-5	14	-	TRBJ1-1	TGTGCCAGCAGCCGAGGGACAGGGGACACTGAAGCTTTCTTT	CASSRGTGDTEAFF
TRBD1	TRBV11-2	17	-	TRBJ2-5	TGTGCCAGCAGCGTCGGACAGGGGGCAGGACTTCAAGAGACCCAGTACTTC	CASSVGQGAGLQETQYF
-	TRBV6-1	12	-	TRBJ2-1	TGTGCCAGCAGTGATGAGCGGAATGAGCAGTTCTTC	CASSDERNEQFF
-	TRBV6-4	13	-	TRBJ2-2	TGTGCCAGCACCCAACAGGGCACCGGGGAGCTGTTTTTT	CASTQQGTGELFF
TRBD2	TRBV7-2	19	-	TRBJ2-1	TGTGCCAGCAGCAGCATAACTCGGACTAGCGGGTCCACCTACAATGAGCAGTTCTTC	CASSSITRTSGSTYNEQFF
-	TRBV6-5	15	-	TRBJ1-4	TGTGCCAGCAGTCGGGATTCGGGTCCTAATGAAAAACTGTTTTTT	CASSRDSGPNEKLFF
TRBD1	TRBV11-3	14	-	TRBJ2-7	TGTGCCAGCAGCCACACAGGGGTAGGGTACGAGCAGTACTTC	CASSHTGVGYEQYF
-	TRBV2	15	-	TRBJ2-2	TGTGCCAGCCTTGAAGGGAGGTTTTACACCGGGGAGCTGTTTTTT	CASLEGRFYTGELFF
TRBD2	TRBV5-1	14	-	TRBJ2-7	TGCGCCAGCAGCTTGGCTACTAGCGGGAACGAGCAGTACTTC	CASSLATSGNEQYF
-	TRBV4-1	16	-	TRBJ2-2	TGCGCCAGCAGCCAAGATCGAGCGGCGAACACCGGGGAGCTGTTTTTT	CASSQDRAANTGELFF
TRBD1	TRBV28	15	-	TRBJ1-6	TGTGCCAGCAGTCCCCGGACAGGGAGGGCATCACCCCTCCACTTT	CASSPRTGRASPLHF